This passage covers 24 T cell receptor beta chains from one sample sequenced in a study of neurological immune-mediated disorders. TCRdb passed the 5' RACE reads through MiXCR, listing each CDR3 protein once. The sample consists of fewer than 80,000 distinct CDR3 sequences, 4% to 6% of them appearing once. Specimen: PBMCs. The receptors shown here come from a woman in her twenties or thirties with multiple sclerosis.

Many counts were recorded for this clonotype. The CDR3 spells CASSPLQGNTEAFF. CDR3 nucleotides: TGCGCCAGCAGCCCTTTGCAGGGGAACACTGAAGCTTTCTTT. The chain carries TRBV5-1 and TRBJ1-1; D is possibly TRBD1 (5 bases). The CDR3 spans 14 residues. Germline-derived CDR1 and CDR2 are SGHRS and YFSETQ. Trimming pared 4 bases from V and 1 base from J, leaving 11 bases between.

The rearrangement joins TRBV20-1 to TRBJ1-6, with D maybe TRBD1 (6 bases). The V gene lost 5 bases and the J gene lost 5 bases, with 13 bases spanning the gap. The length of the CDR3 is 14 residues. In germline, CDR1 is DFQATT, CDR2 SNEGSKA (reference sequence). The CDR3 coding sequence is TGCAGTGCTCGCCAACAGGGCCATAATTCACCCCTCCACTTT. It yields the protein CSARQQGHNSPLHF.

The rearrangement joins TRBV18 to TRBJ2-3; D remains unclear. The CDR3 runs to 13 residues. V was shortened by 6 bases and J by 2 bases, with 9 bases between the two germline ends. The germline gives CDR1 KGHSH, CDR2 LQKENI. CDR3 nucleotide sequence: TGTGCCAGCTCCCCCGACCTCACAGATACGCAGTATTTT. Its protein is CASSPDLTDTQYF.

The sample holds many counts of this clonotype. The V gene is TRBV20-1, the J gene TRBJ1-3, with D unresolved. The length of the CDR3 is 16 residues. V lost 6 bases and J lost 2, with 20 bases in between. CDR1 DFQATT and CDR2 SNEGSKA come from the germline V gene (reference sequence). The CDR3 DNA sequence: TGCAGTGCCAGATATCTCGCCGGGCACCCTGGAAACACCATATATTTT. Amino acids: CSARYLAGHPGNTIYF.

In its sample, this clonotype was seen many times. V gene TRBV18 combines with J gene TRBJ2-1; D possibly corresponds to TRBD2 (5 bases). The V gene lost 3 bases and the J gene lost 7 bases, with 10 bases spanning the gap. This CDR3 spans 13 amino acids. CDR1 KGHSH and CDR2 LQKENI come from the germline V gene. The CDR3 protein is CASSPFPGNEQFF. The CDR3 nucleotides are TGTGCCAGCTCACCCTTTCCGGGGAATGAGCAGTTCTTC.

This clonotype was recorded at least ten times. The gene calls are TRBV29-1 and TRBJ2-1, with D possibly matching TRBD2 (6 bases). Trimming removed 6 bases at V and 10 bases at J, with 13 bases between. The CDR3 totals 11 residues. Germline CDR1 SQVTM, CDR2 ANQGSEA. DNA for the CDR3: TGCAGCGTGGCACCCCTAGCGGAGCAGTTCTTC. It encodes CSVAPLAEQFF.

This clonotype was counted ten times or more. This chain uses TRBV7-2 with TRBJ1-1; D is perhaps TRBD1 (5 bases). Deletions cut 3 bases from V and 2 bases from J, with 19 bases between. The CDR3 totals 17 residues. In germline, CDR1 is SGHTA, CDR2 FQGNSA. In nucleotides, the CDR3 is TGTGCCAGCAGCTTTGCGGGTATAATTGGGGGTAACACTGAAGCTTTCTTT. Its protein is CASSFAGIIGGNTEAFF.

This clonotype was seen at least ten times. Here the CDR3 reads CASSHDRGTEAFF. Written as DNA, the CDR3 is TGTGCCAGCAGTCACGACAGGGGAACTGAAGCTTTCTTT. This chain joins TRBV12-3 or TRBV12-4 and TRBJ1-1, with 8 bases fitting TRBD1. V gave up 5 bases and J gave up 5 bases; unmatched junction bases: 4. The CDR3 runs to 13 residues.

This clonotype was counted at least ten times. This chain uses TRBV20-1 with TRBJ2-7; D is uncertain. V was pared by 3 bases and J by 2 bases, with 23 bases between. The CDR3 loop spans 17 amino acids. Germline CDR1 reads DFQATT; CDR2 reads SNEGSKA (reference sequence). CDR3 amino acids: CSASLLSRTTFTYEQYF. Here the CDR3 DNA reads TGCAGTGCTAGTCTCCTCTCCCGGACCACCTTCACCTACGAGCAGTACTTC.

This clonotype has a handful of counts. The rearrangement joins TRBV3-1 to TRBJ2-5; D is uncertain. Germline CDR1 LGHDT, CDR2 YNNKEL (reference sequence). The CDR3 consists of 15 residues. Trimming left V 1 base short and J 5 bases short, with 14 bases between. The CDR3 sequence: CASSQGLPPRETQYF. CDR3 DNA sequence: TGTGCCAGCAGCCAAGGTCTACCACCAAGGGAGACCCAGTACTTC.

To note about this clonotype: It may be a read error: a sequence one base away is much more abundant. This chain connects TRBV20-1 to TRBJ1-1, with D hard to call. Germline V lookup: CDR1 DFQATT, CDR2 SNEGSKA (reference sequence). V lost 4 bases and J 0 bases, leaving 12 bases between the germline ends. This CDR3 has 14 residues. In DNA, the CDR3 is TGCAGTGCTAAAGCCCAAACAATGAACACTGAAGCTTTCTTT. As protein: CSAKAQTMNTEAFF.

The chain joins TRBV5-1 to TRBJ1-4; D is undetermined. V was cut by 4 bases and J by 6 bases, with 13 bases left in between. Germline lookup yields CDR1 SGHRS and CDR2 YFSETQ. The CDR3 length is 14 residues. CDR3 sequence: CASSPGNGDEKLFF. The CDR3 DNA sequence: TGCGCCAGCAGCCCCGGTAACGGGGATGAAAAACTGTTTTTT.

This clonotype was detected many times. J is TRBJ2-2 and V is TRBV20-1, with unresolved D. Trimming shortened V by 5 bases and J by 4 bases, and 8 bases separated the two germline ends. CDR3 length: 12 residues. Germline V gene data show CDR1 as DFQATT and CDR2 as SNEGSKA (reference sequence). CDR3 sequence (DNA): TGCAGTGCTCCCCTTGGCACCGGGGAGCTGTTTTTT. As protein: CSAPLGTGELFF.

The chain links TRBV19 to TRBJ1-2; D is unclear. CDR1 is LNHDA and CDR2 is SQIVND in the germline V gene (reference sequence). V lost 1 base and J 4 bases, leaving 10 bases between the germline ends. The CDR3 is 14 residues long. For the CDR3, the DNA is TGTGCCAGTAGTATAGGAGCGGCAGCCTATGGCTACACCTTC. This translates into CASSIGAAAYGYTF.

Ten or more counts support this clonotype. The CDR3 nucleotides are TGTGCCACCAGCAACCCACCTCCGGGACAGGGGGTAACAGATACGCAGTATTTT. Protein sequence: CATSNPPPGQGVTDTQYF. The chain couples TRBV15 to TRBJ2-3; 11 bases are a match to TRBD1. The V gene end was trimmed by 4 bases and the J gene end by 3 bases; junction bases not matched to a gene: 12. The CDR3 is 18 residues long. The germline V gene has CDR1 LNHNV and CDR2 YYDKDF (reference sequence).

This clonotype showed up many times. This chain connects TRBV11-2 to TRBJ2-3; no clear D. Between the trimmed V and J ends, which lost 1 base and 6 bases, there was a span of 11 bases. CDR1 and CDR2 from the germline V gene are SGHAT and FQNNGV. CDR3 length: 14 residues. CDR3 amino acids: CASSLGSAVDTQYF. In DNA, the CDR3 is TGTGCCAGCAGCTTAGGATCGGCGGTGGATACGCAGTATTTT.

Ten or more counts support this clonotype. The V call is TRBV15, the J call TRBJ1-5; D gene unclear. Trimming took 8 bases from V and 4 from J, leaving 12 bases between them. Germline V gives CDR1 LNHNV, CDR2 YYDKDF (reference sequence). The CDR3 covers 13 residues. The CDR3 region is CATRTAFNQPQHF. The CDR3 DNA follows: TGTGCCACCCGGACTGCATTTAATCAGCCCCAGCATTTT.

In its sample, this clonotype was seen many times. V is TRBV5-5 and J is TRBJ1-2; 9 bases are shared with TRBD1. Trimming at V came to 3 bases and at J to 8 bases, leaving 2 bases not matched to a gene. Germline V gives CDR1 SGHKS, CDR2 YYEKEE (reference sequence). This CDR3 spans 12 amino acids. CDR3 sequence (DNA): TGTGCCAGCAGCTCGGACAGGGGCGGCTACACCTTC. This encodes CASSSDRGGYTF.

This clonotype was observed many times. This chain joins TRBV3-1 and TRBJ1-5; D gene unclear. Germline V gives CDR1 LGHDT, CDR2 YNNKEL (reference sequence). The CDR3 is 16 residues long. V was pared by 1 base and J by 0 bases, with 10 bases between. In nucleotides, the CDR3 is TGTGCCAGCAGCCAAGGAAGGGAATATAGCAATCAGCCCCAGCATTTT. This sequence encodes CASSQGREYSNQPQHF. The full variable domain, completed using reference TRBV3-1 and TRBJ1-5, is DTAVSQTPKYLVTQMGNDKSIKCEQNLGHDTMYWYKQDSKKFLKIMFSYNNKELIINETVPNRFSPKSPDKAHLNLHINSLELGDSAVYFCASSQGREYSNQPQHFGDGTRLSIL.

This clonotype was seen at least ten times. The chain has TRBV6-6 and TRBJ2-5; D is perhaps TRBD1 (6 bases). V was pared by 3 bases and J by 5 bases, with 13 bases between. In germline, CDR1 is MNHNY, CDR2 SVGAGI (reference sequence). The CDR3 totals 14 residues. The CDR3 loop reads CASSYSGQGETQYF. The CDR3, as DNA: TGTGCCAGCAGTTATAGTGGGCAGGGGGAGACCCAGTACTTC.

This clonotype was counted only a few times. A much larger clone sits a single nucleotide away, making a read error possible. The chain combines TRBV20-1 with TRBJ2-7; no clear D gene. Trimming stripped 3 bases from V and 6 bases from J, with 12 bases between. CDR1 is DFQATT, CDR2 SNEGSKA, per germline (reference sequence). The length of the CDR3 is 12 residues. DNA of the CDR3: TGCAGTGCTAGGCTGATAGCTAGCGAGCAGTACTTC. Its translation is CSARLIASEQYF.

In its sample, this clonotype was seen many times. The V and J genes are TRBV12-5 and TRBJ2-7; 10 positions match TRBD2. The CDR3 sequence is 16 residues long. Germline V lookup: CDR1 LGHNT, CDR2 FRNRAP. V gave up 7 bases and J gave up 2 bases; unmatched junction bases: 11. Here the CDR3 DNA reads TGTGCTAGTGCCATCCAGACTAGCGGGCTTACCTACGAGCAGTACTTC. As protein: CASAIQTSGLTYEQYF.

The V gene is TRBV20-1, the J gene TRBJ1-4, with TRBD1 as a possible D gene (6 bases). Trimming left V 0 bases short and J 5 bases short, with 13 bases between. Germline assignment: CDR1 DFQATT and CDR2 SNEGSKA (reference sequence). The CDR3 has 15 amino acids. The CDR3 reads CSARDFNRANEKLFF. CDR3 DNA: TGCAGTGCTAGAGATTTCAACAGGGCAAATGAAAAACTGTTTTTT.

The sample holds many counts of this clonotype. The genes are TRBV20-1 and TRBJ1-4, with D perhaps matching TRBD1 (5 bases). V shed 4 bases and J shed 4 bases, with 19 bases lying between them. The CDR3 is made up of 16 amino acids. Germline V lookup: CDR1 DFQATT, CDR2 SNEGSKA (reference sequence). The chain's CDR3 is CSANPTLGGDNEKLFF. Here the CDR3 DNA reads TGCAGTGCTAACCCCACCCTCGGAGGGGATAATGAAAAACTGTTTTTT.